This is a list of T cell receptor beta chains from one sample in a study of OX40 agonist ivuxolimab in advanced cancers. Generated by immunoSEQ multiplex PCR, the TCRdb table keeps only in-frame clones and is missing some. The sample shows under 25,000 clones, about 73% of them seen only once. The source was CD4+ or CD8+ T cells sorted from blood, collected in a trial of the OX40 agonist ivuxolimab. All receptors come from an adult with an advanced solid tumor such as melanoma, head and neck, liver or kidney cancer. The CDR3 runs from the conserved cysteine through the conserved F or W. The order of the fields is clone size, J gene, D gene, V gene, CDR3 protein, CDR3 DNA. A D gene is named only where the DNA matches it firmly. Not all rows give a size; the values are once, few, many and, for expanded clones, a class.

-,TRBJ2-7,-,TRBV5-4,CASSLEGWVGEQYF,TGTGCCAGCAGCTTGGAGGGGTGGGTCGGCGAGCAGTACTTC
few,TRBJ2-7,-,TRBV2,CASSDPLRDKAYEQYF,TGTGCCAGCAGTGACCCCCTCCGGGACAAGGCCTACGAGCAGTACTTC
-,TRBJ1-1,TRBD1,TRBV6-5,CASSSGGGTEAFF,TGTGCCAGCAGTTCAGGGGGCGGCACTGAAGCTTTCTTT
-,TRBJ2-1,-,TRBV30,CAWVVGGGGLGEQFF,TGTGCCTGGGTCGTTGGGGGAGGGGGGTTAGGTGAGCAGTTCTTC
-,TRBJ2-3,TRBD1,TRBV9,CASGTGGDTQYF,TGTGCCAGCGGGACAGGGGGAGATACGCAGTATTTT
-,TRBJ2-7,-,TRBV7-2,CASSLESAQGGDYEQYF,TGTGCCAGCAGCTTAGAATCCGCCCAGGGGGGAGACTACGAGCAGTACTTC
few,TRBJ2-7,TRBD1,TRBV29-1,CSGGQGDSYEQYF,TGCAGCGGGGGACAGGGCGACTCCTACGAGCAGTACTTC
-,TRBJ2-2,-,TRBV6-4,CASSDQRDTGELFF,TGTGCCAGCAGTGACCAGAGGGACACCGGGGAGCTGTTTTTT
once,TRBJ1-5,-,TRBV4-2,CASSLGASNQPQHF,TGTGCCAGCAGCTTGGGGGCGAGCAATCAGCCCCAGCATTTT
few,TRBJ1-1,TRBD1,TRBV7-2,CASSTGTGRTEAFF,TGTGCCAGCAGCACGGGGACAGGGAGGACTGAAGCTTTCTTT
-,TRBJ1-5,-,TRBV19,CASRRDTYYQPQHF,TGTGCCAGTCGCCGGGACACATATTATCAGCCCCAGCATTTT
-,TRBJ2-5,-,TRBV7-2,CASSPAPRETQYF,TGTGCCAGCAGCCCGGCCCCCCGGGAGACCCAGTACTTC
-,TRBJ2-7,-,TRBV4-3,CASSQEGVAAFSYEQYF,TGCGCCAGCAGCCAAGAAGGGGTAGCGGCTTTCTCCTACGAGCAGTACTTC
-,TRBJ2-1,TRBD2,TRBV30,CAWGGGTSGGNEQFF,TGTGCCTGGGGAGGCGGGACTAGCGGGGGCAATGAGCAGTTCTTC
-,TRBJ2-1,TRBD1,TRBV5-1,CASSLATGQGYNEQFF,TGCGCCAGCAGCTTGGCCACGGGACAGGGTTACAATGAGCAGTTCTTC
-,TRBJ2-3,-,TRBV18,CASSPVGPRDTQYF,TGTGCCAGCTCACCAGTGGGACCTCGGGATACGCAGTATTTT
-,TRBJ2-5,-,TRBV5-4,CASSWERETQYF,TGTGCCAGCAGCTGGGAGCGAGAGACCCAGTACTTC
-,TRBJ1-4,TRBD1,TRBV30,CAWSSGGGRLNEKLFF,TGTGCCTGGAGTTCAGGGGGGGGGAGACTTAATGAAAAACTGTTTTTT
-,TRBJ1-2,-,TRBV5-1,CASSLENWVVNYGYTF,TGCGCCAGCAGCTTGGAAAATTGGGTTGTCAACTATGGCTACACCTTC
-,TRBJ2-3,-,TRBV11-2,CASSFGQRTDTQYF,TGTGCCAGCAGCTTCGGGCAGCGCACAGATACGCAGTATTTT
-,TRBJ1-2,-,TRBV28,CASSLGHYGYTF,TGTGCCAGCAGTTTAGGGCATTATGGCTACACCTTC
-,TRBJ2-6,TRBD1,TRBV5-6,CASSLVGTGDVLTF,TGTGCCAGCAGCTTGGTAGGGACAGGCGACGTCCTGACTTTC
-,TRBJ2-1,TRBD2,TRBV6-4,CASSDSIEGGNEQFF,TGTGCCAGCAGTGACTCGATCGAGGGAGGGAATGAGCAGTTCTTC
-,TRBJ1-3,-,TRBV6-1,CASISGFGNTIYF,TGTGCCAGCATATCAGGCTTTGGAAACACCATATATTTT
-,TRBJ2-7,TRBD2,TRBV4-3,CASSRGLAGSYEQYF,TGCGCCAGCAGCCGCGGACTAGCGGGCTCCTACGAGCAGTACTTC
once,TRBJ2-7,-,TRBV7-2,CASSLDAYEQYF,TGTGCCAGCAGCTTAGATGCCTACGAGCAGTACTTC
-,TRBJ2-7,-,TRBV6-6,CASSRPRVENDEQYF,TGTGCCAGCAGTAGGCCTAGGGTAGAAAACGACGAGCAGTACTTC
-,TRBJ2-2,-,TRBV6-5,CASSYRRVGTGELFF,TGTGCCAGCAGTTACCGCAGGGTCGGCACCGGGGAGCTGTTTTTT
-,TRBJ1-2,-,TRBV6-5,CASSYSVGKPGYTF,TGTGCCAGCAGTTACTCAGTCGGGAAGCCTGGCTACACCTTC
-,TRBJ2-1,-,TRBV6-1,CASSARLSAYNEQFF,TGTGCCAGCAGTGCCCGATTAAGTGCCTACAATGAGCAGTTCTTC
-,TRBJ2-1,-,TRBV11-2,CASSLEFDLRYNEQFF,TGTGCCAGCAGCTTAGAATTTGATTTGAGATACAATGAGCAGTTCTTC
-,TRBJ2-7,TRBD2,TRBV28,CASSFSLAGLTYEQYF,TGTGCCAGCAGTTTCTCCCTAGCGGGCTTAACCTACGAGCAGTACTTC
-,TRBJ2-5,-,TRBV5-1,CASSSNRPTQETQYF,TGCGCCAGCAGCTCGAACAGGCCCACCCAAGAGACCCAGTACTTC